This TCR beta chain was profiled in a study of breast tumors, draining lymph nodes, adjacent tissues. Using its own MiXCR run on the multiplex PCR reads, TCRdb lists one record per CDR3 protein. This table holds fewer than 150,000 distinct CDR3 sequences, about 20% found once. Germline V gives CDR1 MNHEY, CDR2 SVGAGI. There are 16 residues in the CDR3. V lost 6 bases to trimming and J lost 0 bases, with 15 bases between them. Samples came from axillary lymph nodes draining the breast cancer. This TCR was sampled from a female donor with breast cancer. Some clones in this sample may be carry-over from other donors' samples. Sequencing used axillary lymph node tissue. The V and J genes are TRBV6-5 and TRBJ2-4, with a tentative D call TRBD1 (5 bases). The CDR3 loop is CASRRTSGLAKNIQYF. CDR3 in DNA: TGTGCCAGCAGAAGAACCTCAGGGCTAGCCAAAAACATTCAGTACTTC.